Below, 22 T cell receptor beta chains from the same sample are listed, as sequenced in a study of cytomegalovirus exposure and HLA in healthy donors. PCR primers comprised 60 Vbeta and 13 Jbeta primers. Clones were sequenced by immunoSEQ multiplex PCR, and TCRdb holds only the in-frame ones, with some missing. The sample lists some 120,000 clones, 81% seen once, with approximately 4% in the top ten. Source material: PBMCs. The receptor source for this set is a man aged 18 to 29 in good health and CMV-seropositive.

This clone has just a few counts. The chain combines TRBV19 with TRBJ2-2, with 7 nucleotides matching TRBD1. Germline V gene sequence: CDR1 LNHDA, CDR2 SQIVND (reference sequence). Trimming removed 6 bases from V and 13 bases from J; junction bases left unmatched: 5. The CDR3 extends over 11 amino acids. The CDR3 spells CASSSTGRLFF. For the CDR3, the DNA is TGTGCCAGTAGCTCGACAGGGCGGCTGTTTTTT.

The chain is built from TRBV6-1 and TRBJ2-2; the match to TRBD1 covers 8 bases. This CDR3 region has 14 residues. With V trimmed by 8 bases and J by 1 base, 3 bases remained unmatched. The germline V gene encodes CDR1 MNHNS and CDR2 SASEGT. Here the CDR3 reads CASLGQVNTGELFF. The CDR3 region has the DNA TGTGCCAGCTTGGGACAGGTGAACACCGGGGAGCTGTTTTTT.

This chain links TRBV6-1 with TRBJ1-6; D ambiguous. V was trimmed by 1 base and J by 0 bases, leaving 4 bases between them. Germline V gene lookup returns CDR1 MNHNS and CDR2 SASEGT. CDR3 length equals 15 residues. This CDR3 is CASSEESSYNSPLHF. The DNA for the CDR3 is TGTGCCAGCAGTGAAGAGAGCTCCTATAATTCACCCCTCCACTTT.

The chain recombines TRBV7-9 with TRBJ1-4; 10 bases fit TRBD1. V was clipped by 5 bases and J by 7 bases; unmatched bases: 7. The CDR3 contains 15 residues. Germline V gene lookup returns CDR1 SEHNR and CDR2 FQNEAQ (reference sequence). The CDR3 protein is CASSAPDRGFEKLFF. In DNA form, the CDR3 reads TGTGCCAGCAGCGCACCGGACAGGGGGTTTGAAAAACTGTTTTTT.

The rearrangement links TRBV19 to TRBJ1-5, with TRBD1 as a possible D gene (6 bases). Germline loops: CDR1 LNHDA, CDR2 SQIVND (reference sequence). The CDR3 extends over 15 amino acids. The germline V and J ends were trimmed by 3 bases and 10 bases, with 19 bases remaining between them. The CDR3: CASSMGATANEPQHF. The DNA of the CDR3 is TGTGCCAGTAGTATGGGGGCAACAGCGAACGAACCCCAGCATTTT. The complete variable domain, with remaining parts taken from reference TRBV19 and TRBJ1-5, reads DGGITQSPKYLFRKEGQNVTLSCEQNLNHDAMYWYRQDPGQGLRLIYYSQIVNDFQKGDIAEGYSVSREKKESFPLTVTSAQKNPTAFYLCASSMGATANEPQHFGDGTRLSIL.

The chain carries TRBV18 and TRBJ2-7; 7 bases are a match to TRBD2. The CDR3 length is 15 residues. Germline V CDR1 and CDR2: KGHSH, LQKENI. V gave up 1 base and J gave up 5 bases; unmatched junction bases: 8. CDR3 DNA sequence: TGTGCCAGCTCACCACAAGCGGGAATGGTTGACGAGCAGTACTTC. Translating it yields CASSPQAGMVDEQYF.

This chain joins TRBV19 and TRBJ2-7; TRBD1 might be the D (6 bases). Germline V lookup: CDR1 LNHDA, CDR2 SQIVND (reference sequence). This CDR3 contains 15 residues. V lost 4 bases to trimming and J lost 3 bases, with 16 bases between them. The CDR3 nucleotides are TGTGCCAGTAGTAAAGAAGGACAGTATTTCTACGAGCAGTACTTC. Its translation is CASSKEGQYFYEQYF.

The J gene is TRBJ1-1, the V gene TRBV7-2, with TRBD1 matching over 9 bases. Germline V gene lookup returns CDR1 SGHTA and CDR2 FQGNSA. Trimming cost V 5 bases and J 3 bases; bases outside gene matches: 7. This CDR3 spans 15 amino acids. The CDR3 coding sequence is TGTGCCAGCAGCCCGACGGACAGGGGCCACACTGAAGCTTTCTTT. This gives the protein CASSPTDRGHTEAFF.

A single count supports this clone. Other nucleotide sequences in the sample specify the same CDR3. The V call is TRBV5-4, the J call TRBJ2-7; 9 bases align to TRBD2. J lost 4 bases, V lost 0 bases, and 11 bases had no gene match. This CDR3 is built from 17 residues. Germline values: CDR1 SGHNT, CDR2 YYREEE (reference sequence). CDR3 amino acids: CASSLGDIAGASYEQYF. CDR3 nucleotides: TGTGCCAGCAGCTTGGGCGATATAGCGGGGGCGAGTTACGAGCAGTACTTC.

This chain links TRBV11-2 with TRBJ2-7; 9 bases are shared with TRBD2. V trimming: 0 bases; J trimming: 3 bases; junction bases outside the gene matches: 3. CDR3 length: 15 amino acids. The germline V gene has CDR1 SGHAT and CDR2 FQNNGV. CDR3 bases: TGTGCCAGCAGCTTAGAGGCGGGAGGGCGCTACGAGCAGTACTTC. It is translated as CASSLEAGGRYEQYF.

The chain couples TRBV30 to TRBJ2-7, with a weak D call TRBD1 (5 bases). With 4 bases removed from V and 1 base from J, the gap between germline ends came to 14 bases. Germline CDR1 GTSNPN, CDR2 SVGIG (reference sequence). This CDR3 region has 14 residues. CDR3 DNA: TGTGCCTGGAACAGACAGCGAAGATCCTACGAGCAGTACTTC. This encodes CAWNRQRRSYEQYF. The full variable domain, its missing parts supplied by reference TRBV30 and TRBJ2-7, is SQTIHQWPATLVQPVGSPLSLECTVEGTSNPNLYWYRQAAGRGLQLLFYSVGIGQISSEVPQNLSASRPQDRQFILSSKKLLLSDSGFYLCAWNRQRRSYEQYFGPGTRLTVT.

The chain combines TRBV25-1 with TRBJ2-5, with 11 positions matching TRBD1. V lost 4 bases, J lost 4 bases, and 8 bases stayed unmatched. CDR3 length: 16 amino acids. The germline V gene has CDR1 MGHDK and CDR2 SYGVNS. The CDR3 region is CASSGRPGQGGETQYF. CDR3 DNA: TGTGCCAGCAGTGGCAGGCCGGGACAGGGGGGAGAGACCCAGTACTTC.

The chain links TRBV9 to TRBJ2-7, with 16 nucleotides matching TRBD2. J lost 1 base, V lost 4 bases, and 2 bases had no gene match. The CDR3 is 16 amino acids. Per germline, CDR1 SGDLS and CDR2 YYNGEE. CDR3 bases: TGTGCCAGCAGCCCGGGACTAGCGGGAGGGTCCTACGAGCAGTACTTC. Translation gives CASSPGLAGGSYEQYF.

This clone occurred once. CDR3 in DNA: TGCGCCAGCAGCCAAGATCGGGGATGGGGCTACACCTTC. This encodes CASSQDRGWGYTF. V gene TRBV4-3 combines with J gene TRBJ1-2; D is ambiguous. The CDR3 extends over 13 amino acids. The V and J ends lost 0 bases and 8 bases respectively, with 10 bases between them. Germline V gene lookup returns CDR1 LGHNA and CDR2 YSLEER.

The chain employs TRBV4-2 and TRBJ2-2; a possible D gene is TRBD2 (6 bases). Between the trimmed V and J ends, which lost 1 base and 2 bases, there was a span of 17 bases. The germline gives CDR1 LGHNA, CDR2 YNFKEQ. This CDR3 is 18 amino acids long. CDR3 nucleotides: TGTGCCAGCAGCCAAGTTCCCCCTGGCGGGGCCAACACCGGGGAGCTGTTTTTT. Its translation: CASSQVPPGGANTGELFF.

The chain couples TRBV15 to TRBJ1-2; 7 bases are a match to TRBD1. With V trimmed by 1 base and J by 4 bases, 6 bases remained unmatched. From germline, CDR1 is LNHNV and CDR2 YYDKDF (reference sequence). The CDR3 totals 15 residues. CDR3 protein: CATSRVAGQTYGYTF. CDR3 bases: TGTGCCACCAGCAGAGTTGCGGGACAGACCTATGGCTACACCTTC.

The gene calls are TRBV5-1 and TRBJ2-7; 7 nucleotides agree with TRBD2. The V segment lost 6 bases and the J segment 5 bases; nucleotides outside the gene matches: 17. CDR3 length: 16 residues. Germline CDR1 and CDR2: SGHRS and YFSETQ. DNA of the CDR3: TGCGCCAGCACCCGGGAGGTAGGGACGGGCCGGAACGAGCAGTACTTC. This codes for CASTREVGTGRNEQYF.

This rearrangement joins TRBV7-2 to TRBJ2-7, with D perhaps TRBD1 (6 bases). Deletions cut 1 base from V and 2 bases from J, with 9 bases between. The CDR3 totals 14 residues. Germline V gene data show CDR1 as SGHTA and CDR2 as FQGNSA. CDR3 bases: TGTGCCAGCAGCTTAGAGCCAGGGGCCTACGAGCAGTACTTC. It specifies CASSLEPGAYEQYF.

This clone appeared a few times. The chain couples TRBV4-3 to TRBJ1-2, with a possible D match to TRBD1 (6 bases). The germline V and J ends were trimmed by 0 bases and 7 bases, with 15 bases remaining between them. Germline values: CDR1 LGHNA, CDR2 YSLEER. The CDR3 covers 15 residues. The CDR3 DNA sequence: TGCGCCAGCAGCCAAGAAGGGGGAGAGAGTAGTGGCTACACCTTC. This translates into CASSQEGGESSGYTF.

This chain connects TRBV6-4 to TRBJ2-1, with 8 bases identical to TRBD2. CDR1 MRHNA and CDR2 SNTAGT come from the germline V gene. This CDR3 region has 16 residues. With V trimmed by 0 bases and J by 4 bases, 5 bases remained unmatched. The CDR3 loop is CASSDSPTSEYNEQFF. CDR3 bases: TGTGCCAGCAGTGACTCGCCGACTAGCGAGTACAATGAGCAGTTCTTC.

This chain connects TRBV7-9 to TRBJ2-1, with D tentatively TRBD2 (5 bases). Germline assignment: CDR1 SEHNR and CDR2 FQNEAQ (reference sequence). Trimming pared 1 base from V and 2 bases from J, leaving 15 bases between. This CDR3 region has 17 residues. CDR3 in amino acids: CASSLGVSSGTYNEQFF. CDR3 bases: TGTGCCAGCAGCTTAGGGGTTTCGAGCGGAACCTACAATGAGCAGTTCTTC.

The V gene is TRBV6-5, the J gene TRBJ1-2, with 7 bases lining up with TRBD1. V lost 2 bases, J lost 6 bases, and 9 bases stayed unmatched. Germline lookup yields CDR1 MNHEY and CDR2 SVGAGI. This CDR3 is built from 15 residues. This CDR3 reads CASSYEAGGFDGYTF. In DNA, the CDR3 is TGTGCCAGCAGTTACGAGGCAGGGGGGTTCGATGGCTACACCTTC.